Below are 22 T cell receptor beta chains sequenced from a single sample in a study of T cell responses to AZD1222 COVID-19 vaccine. Clones were read by immunoSEQ multiplex PCR, and TCRdb kept only the in-frame ones, dropping some. The data show 80,000 to 95,000 clones, with approximately 90% seen just once and approximately 5% held by the top ten. The sample in question was peripheral blood, obtained 28 days after the second AZD1222 dose. The receptors stem from an adult who received the AZD1222 COVID-19 vaccine.

V and J are TRBV6-1 and TRBJ1-2; the D gene is possibly TRBD1 (5 bases). The germline CDR1 and CDR2 sequences are MNHNS and SASEGT. The V end was cut by 3 bases, the J end by 4 bases, with 9 bases between. The CDR3 spans 13 residues. CDR3 bases: TGTGCCAGCAGTGAGCAGGGATCCTATGGCTACACCTTC. Its protein is CASSEQGSYGYTF.

J is TRBJ1-1 and V is TRBV7-9; D remains unclear. The V end was cut by 6 bases, the J end by 2 bases, with 10 bases between. Germline V gene data show CDR1 as SEHNR and CDR2 as FQNEAQ (reference sequence). This CDR3 has 13 residues. The CDR3 coding sequence is TGTGCCAGCAGTCAAGCGGCCAACACTGAAGCTTTCTTT. Its protein is CASSQAANTEAFF.

The genes are TRBV19 and TRBJ1-6; TRBD1 aligns across 11 bases. From germline, CDR1 is LNHDA and CDR2 SQIVND (reference sequence). The junction had 7 bases not matched to a gene; V was cut back by 4 bases and J by 8 bases. The CDR3 length is 16 residues. CDR3 sequence: CASSTWTGGSDSPLHF. The CDR3 DNA is TGTGCCAGTAGTACCTGGACAGGGGGCAGTGATTCACCCCTCCACTTT.

The CDR3 protein is CASSPGDYGYTF. The CDR3 region has the DNA TGTGCCAGCAGCCCGGGGGACTATGGCTACACCTTC. The rearrangement joins TRBV7-9 to TRBJ1-2; maybe TRBD1 (5 bases). V dropped 5 bases and J dropped 3 bases, with 7 bases sitting between them. The CDR3 totals 12 residues. Germline lookup yields CDR1 SEHNR and CDR2 FQNEAQ (reference sequence).

This chain joins TRBV19 and TRBJ2-1; perhaps TRBD1 as D (5 bases). The V gene's germline CDR1 is LNHDA and CDR2 SQIVND (reference sequence). V was cut by 5 bases and J by 1 base, with 18 bases left in between. The CDR3 is 17 amino acids. The CDR3 sequence is CASSLSGKGRSYNEQFF. The CDR3 nucleotides are TGTGCCAGTAGTCTTTCAGGGAAGGGAAGATCCTACAATGAGCAGTTCTTC. Drawing the rest from reference TRBV19 and TRBJ2-1, the complete variable domain is DGGITQSPKYLFRKEGQNVTLSCEQNLNHDAMYWYRQDPGQGLRLIYYSQIVNDFQKGDIAEGYSVSREKKESFPLTVTSAQKNPTAFYLCASSLSGKGRSYNEQFFGPGTRLTVL.

The CDR3 spells CASSPGLAGGQGETQYF. Written as DNA, the CDR3 is TGTGCCAGCAGCCCGGGACTAGCGGGGGGGCAGGGAGAGACCCAGTACTTC. This chain joins TRBV5-8 and TRBJ2-5; 16 bases map to TRBD2. After removal of 4 bases from V and 4 bases from J, the junction contained 7 bases not matched to a gene. The CDR3 has 17 residues. CDR1 and CDR2 from the germline V gene are SGHTS and YDEGEE.

V usage is TRBV19 and J usage is TRBJ2-7, with TRBD1 identical over 7 bases. The CDR3 has 16 amino acids. J gave up 0 bases and V 5 bases, and 10 bases lay outside the gene matches. The germline V gene has CDR1 LNHDA and CDR2 SQIVND (reference sequence). Written as DNA, the CDR3 is TGTGCCAGTAGTCTGCTTGGACAGGTTAGCTCCTACGAGCAGTACTTC. It is translated as CASSLLGQVSSYEQYF.

This chain uses TRBV30 with TRBJ1-5, with D hard to call. The length of the CDR3 is 14 residues. Looked up from germline, CDR1 is GTSNPN and CDR2 is SVGIG (reference sequence). Trimming pared 0 bases from V and 0 bases from J, leaving 6 bases between. The CDR3 loop is CAWSVGLSNQPQHF. The CDR3 region has the DNA TGTGCCTGGAGTGTAGGGCTTAGCAATCAGCCCCAGCATTTT.

The CDR3 protein is CASSDGSGRGNQPQHF. The DNA of the CDR3 is TGTGCCAGCAGTGATGGCTCGGGGAGGGGCAATCAGCCCCAGCATTTT. The rearrangement joins TRBV25-1 to TRBJ1-5; no clear D. The CDR3 loop spans 16 amino acids. V lost 3 bases and J lost 2, with 14 bases in between. The germline CDR1 and CDR2 sequences are MGHDK and SYGVNS.

The chain recombines TRBV7-2 with TRBJ2-7, with D possibly matching TRBD2 (5 bases). The CDR3 consists of 15 residues. V dropped 1 base and J dropped 0 bases, with 10 bases sitting between them. CDR1 is SGHTA, CDR2 FQGNSA, per germline. DNA of the CDR3: TGTGCCAGCAGCTTAGGTTCGGGGAGCTCCTACGAGCAGTACTTC. Its protein product is CASSLGSGSSYEQYF.

The CDR3 DNA sequence: TGTGCCAGCAGCTTAGAAGCTCTGGTCTACGAGCAGTACTTC. Translating gives CASSLEALVYEQYF. The chain couples TRBV7-9 to TRBJ2-7; D unresolved. The V end was cut by 1 base, the J end by 3 bases, with 10 bases between. This CDR3 region has 14 residues. Per germline, CDR1 SEHNR and CDR2 FQNEAQ (reference sequence).

Here the CDR3 reads CASSSQGGQYYGYTF. The CDR3 nucleotides read TGTGCCAGCAGCTCACAAGGCGGACAGTACTATGGCTACACCTTC. V and J are TRBV7-2 and TRBJ1-2, with D possibly TRBD1 on 6 matching bases. V was pared by 4 bases and J by 3 bases, with 15 bases between. Germline V lookup: CDR1 SGHTA, CDR2 FQGNSA. The CDR3 has 15 residues.

The chain employs TRBV27 and TRBJ2-2; 9 nucleotides agree with TRBD1. The CDR3 spans 17 residues. Germline lookup yields CDR1 MNHEY and CDR2 SMNVEV (reference sequence). Trimming took 3 bases from V and 7 from J; bases not matched to a gene: 12. The DNA of the CDR3 is TGTGCCAGCAGTTTGTCACAGGGGGCGAATATGATCGGGGAGCTGTTTTTT. It specifies CASSLSQGANMIGELFF.

For the CDR3, the DNA is TGTGCCAGTCAGCTGGCAGGGTCCGGGGCCAACGTCCTGACTTTC. The encoded protein is CASQLAGSGANVLTF. The chain employs TRBV19 and TRBJ2-6; TRBD1 might be the D (5 bases). Germline assignment: CDR1 LNHDA and CDR2 SQIVND (reference sequence). This CDR3 region has 15 residues. The ends were cut back, 8 bases at V and 4 bases at J, with 15 bases in the middle. The variable domain in full, with the rest retrieved from reference TRBV19 and TRBJ2-6, is DGGITQSPKYLFRKEGQNVTLSCEQNLNHDAMYWYRQDPGQGLRLIYYSQIVNDFQKGDIAEGYSVSREKKESFPLTVTSAQKNPTAFYLCASQLAGSGANVLTFGAGSRLTVL.

The V and J genes are TRBV5-1 and TRBJ1-1, with D possibly matching TRBD1 (6 bases). The CDR3 runs 14 residues. V was trimmed by 4 bases and J by 0 bases, leaving 10 bases between them. Per the germline V gene, CDR1 is SGHRS and CDR2 is YFSETQ. The CDR3 loop is CASSAGQLNTEAFF. CDR3 DNA sequence: TGCGCCAGCAGCGCCGGACAGTTGAACACTGAAGCTTTCTTT. Together with reference TRBV5-1 and TRBJ1-1, the CDR3 gives the full variable domain: KAGVTQTPRYLIKTRGQQVTLSCSPISGHRSVSWYQQTPGQGLQFLFEYFSETQRNKGNFPGRFSGRQFSNSRSEMNVSTLELGDSALYLCASSAGQLNTEAFFGQGTRLTVV.

The chain is built from TRBV10-3 and TRBJ1-6, with D unresolved. Trimming removed 7 bases from V and 0 bases from J, with 22 bases in between. Germline lookup yields CDR1 ENHRY and CDR2 SYGVKD. This CDR3 is built from 19 residues. In nucleotides, the CDR3 is TGTGCCATCATAAAGGTACGGGAAGGCAGAAGCTCCTATAATTCACCCCTCCACTTT. Translation gives CAIIKVREGRSSYNSPLHF.

The chain links TRBV5-6 to TRBJ1-3; D is unclear. CDR1 SGHDT and CDR2 YYEEEE come from the germline V gene. The CDR3 contains 14 residues. Deletions cut 0 bases from V and 1 base from J, with 5 bases between. CDR3 sequence: CASSLGVSGNTIYF. For the CDR3, the DNA is TGTGCCAGCAGCTTGGGTGTATCTGGAAACACCATATATTTT.

The CDR3 bases are TGTGCCAGCAGTTTATCGCGGGGGGACGAGCAGTACTTC. This encodes CASSLSRGDEQYF. The chain carries TRBV27 and TRBJ2-7, with TRBD2 identical over 8 bases. The CDR3 length is 13 residues. Germline-derived CDR1 and CDR2 are MNHEY and SMNVEV (reference sequence). V was pared by 0 bases and J by 5 bases, with 0 bases of the junction left unmatched.

The chain uses TRBV7-9 and TRBJ2-7; possibly TRBD1 for D (6 bases). The CDR3 consists of 15 residues. Trimming removed 0 bases from V and 4 bases from J, with 13 bases in between. Germline CDR1 SEHNR, CDR2 FQNEAQ (reference sequence). In DNA form, the CDR3 reads TGTGCCAGCAGCTTAGCCCCAGGGGCGACATACGAGCAGTACTTC. Translated: CASSLAPGATYEQYF.

V is TRBV7-2 and J is TRBJ1-5; no reliable D call. V gave up 0 bases and J gave up 0 bases, with 6 bases separating them. The germline gives CDR1 SGHTA, CDR2 FQGNSA. This CDR3 spans 15 amino acids. CDR3 DNA sequence: TGTGCCAGCAGCTTAGCAGGGTATAGCAATCAGCCCCAGCATTTT. As protein: CASSLAGYSNQPQHF.

V is TRBV18 and J is TRBJ2-7, with 7 bases that match TRBD1. Per the germline V gene, CDR1 is KGHSH and CDR2 is LQKENI. CDR3 length: 13 amino acids. With V trimmed by 2 bases and J by 4 bases, 2 bases remained unmatched. The CDR3 sequence is CASSPGTEYEQYF. In DNA form, the CDR3 reads TGTGCCAGCTCACCAGGGACAGAATACGAGCAGTACTTC.

The rearrangement links TRBV15 to TRBJ1-1; TRBD1 matches 9 bases. Germline V CDR1 and CDR2: LNHNV, YYDKDF (reference sequence). CDR3 length equals 14 residues. V shed 3 bases and J 7 bases; nucleotides not matched to a gene: 6. The CDR3 DNA reads as TGTGCCACCAGCAGGGGACAGGGTCGGGATGAAGCTTTCTTT. This encodes CATSRGQGRDEAFF.